This TCR beta chain came from a study of T cells in Graves' hyperthyroidism and ophthalmopathy. Whole-study context: At the time of initial diagnosis and before any treatment, peripheral blood was collected.

Template material for amplifying TCR beta CDR3 regions consisted of RNA transcripts. The HTBI primer set drove a first-round RT-PCR of the TCR CDR3. TCRdb analysed the multiplex PCR reads with MiXCR anew, one entry per CDR3 protein. The table includes 500,000 to 600,000 distinct CDR3 sequences, 16% detected once. In this sample, this clonotype turned up many times. The source of this sequence is a woman aged 18-35 years with Graves' hyperthyroidism. Specimen: blood.

Here the CDR3 DNA reads TGTGCCAGCAGTTCCTGGACTCTGAATACGCAGTATTTT. It specifies CASSSWTLNTQYF. V and J are TRBV2 and TRBJ2-3, with D possibly TRBD2 on 5 matching bases. Germline V gene sequence: CDR1 SNHLY, CDR2 FYNNEI. The CDR3 contains 13 residues. V dropped 5 bases and J dropped 7 bases, with 13 bases sitting between them.